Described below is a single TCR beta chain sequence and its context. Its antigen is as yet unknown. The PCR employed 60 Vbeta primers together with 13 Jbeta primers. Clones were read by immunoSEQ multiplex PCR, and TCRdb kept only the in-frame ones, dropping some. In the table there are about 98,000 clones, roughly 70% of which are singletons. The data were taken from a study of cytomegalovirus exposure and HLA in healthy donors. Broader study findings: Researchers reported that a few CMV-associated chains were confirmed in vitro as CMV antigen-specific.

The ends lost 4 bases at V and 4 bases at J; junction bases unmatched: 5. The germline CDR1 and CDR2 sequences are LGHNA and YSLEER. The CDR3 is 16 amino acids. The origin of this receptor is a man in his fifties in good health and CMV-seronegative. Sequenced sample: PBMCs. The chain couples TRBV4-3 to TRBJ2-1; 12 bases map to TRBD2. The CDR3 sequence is CASSLRTSGEYNEQFF. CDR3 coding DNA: TGCGCCAGCAGCCTCAGGACTAGCGGGGAATACAATGAGCAGTTCTTC.